These 17 T cell receptor beta chains originate from one sample sequenced in a study of beta chain features in type 1 diabetes. As every portion of the isolated RNA was reverse transcribed, the sequencing read expressed TCRB transcripts. The protocol was immunoSEQ multiplex PCR, while the TCRdb copy is restricted to in-frame clones and leaves out a portion. This repertoire shows about 220,000 clones, approximately 11% found once; its top ten account for over 1%. The sample taken for sequencing was central memory CD4+ T cells from blood. The receptor source for this set is a man between 18 and 35 years old in good health.

The V gene is TRBV7-8, the J gene TRBJ2-7; 9 bases map to TRBD2. In germline, CDR1 is SGHVS, CDR2 FQNEAQ. V shed 4 bases and J 0 bases; nucleotides not matched to a gene: 4. This CDR3 comprises 15 residues. The chain's CDR3 is CASSYGTSSSYEQYF. Written as DNA, the CDR3 is TGTGCCAGCAGCTACGGGACTAGCAGCTCCTACGAGCAGTACTTC.

This clone was seen only a few times. The V and J genes are TRBV25-1 and TRBJ2-1; 10 bases are a match to TRBD1. This CDR3 region has 13 residues. Germline V lookup: CDR1 MGHDK, CDR2 SYGVNS. Trimming took 6 bases from V and 14 from J; bases not matched to a gene: 10. The CDR3 DNA reads as TGTGCCAGCAGCACGACCCTGGGGACAGGGGAGTTCTTC. The encoded protein is CASSTTLGTGEFF.

This clone has only a few counts. The chain employs TRBV30 and TRBJ1-4, with a possible D match to TRBD1 (5 bases). Germline CDR1 GTSNPN, CDR2 SVGIG (reference sequence). The CDR3 is 14 amino acids. With 2 bases removed from V and 6 bases from J, the gap between germline ends came to 13 bases. The CDR3 region has the DNA TGTGCCTGGAGTATCCGGGACGGTGATGAAAAACTGTTTTTT. Translation: CAWSIRDGDEKLFF.

This clone showed up just a few times. The chain carries TRBV7-6 and TRBJ2-2; D might be TRBD1 (6 bases). The CDR3 extends over 15 amino acids. Germline V gene sequence: CDR1 SGHVS, CDR2 FNYEAQ. Trimming shortened V by 4 bases and J by 4 bases, and 13 bases separated the two germline ends. CDR3 coding DNA: TGTGCCAGCAGCTCCTGGACAGAGCTCACCGGGGAGCTGTTTTTT. It specifies CASSSWTELTGELFF.

About this clone itself: Given a far larger clone just one base away, this is likely a sequencing read error. Different DNA sequences within this sample yield the same CDR3. CDR3 protein: CASSPRWEYGYTF. DNA for the CDR3: TGTGCCAGCAGCCCAAGGTGGGAATATGGCTACACCTTC. The chain recombines TRBV7-8 with TRBJ1-2; D is uncertain. Germline V lookup: CDR1 SGHVS, CDR2 FQNEAQ. Trimming pared 5 bases from V and 5 bases from J, leaving 12 bases between. The CDR3 extends over 13 amino acids.

This clone was seen only a few times. The genes are TRBV15 and TRBJ2-2; D may be TRBD2 (6 bases). V dropped 3 bases and J dropped 5 bases, with 13 bases sitting between them. The length of the CDR3 is 15 residues. Germline CDR1 reads LNHNV; CDR2 reads YYDKDF (reference sequence). The CDR3 DNA reads as TGTGCCACCAGCAGGTGGGGGGATGGGACCGGGGAGCTGTTTTTT. Its translation is CATSRWGDGTGELFF.

The CDR3 region is CATLGSNQPQHF. The CDR3 DNA follows: TGTGCCACCCTGGGTAGCAATCAGCCCCAGCATTTT. This rearrangement joins TRBV6-1 to TRBJ1-5; D is uncertain. There are 12 residues in the CDR3. Germline V CDR1 and CDR2: MNHNS, SASEGT. The ends were cut back, 10 bases at V and 0 bases at J, with 7 bases in the middle.

The rearrangement links TRBV7-2 to TRBJ1-5, with no clear D. Trimming cost V 1 base and J 1 base, with 8 bases left between them. The CDR3 covers 15 residues. Looked up from germline, CDR1 is SGHTA and CDR2 is FQGNSA. CDR3 nucleotide sequence: TGTGCCAGCAGCTTAGTAGCGGACAGCAATCAGCCCCAGCATTTT. Translation: CASSLVADSNQPQHF. The full variable domain, completed using reference TRBV7-2 and TRBJ1-5, is GAGVSQSPSNKVTEKGKDVELRCDPISGHTALYWYRQSLGQGLEFLIYFQGNSAPDKSGLPSDRFSAERTGGSVSTLTIQRTQQEDSAVYLCASSLVADSNQPQHFGDGTRLSIL.

This chain joins TRBV7-3 and TRBJ2-2; 9 bases map to TRBD1. This CDR3 is built from 15 residues. Germline lookup yields CDR1 SGHTA and CDR2 FQGTGA. V was clipped by 5 bases and J by 3 bases; unmatched bases: 4. The CDR3 coding sequence is TGTGCCAGCAGCACCGGACAGGGGCACACCGGGGAGCTGTTTTTT. Translating it yields CASSTGQGHTGELFF.

V usage is TRBV6-6 and J usage is TRBJ2-7; no reliable D call. V was clipped by 5 bases and J by 3 bases, with 8 bases between them. The CDR3 runs 12 residues. The germline V gene has CDR1 MNHNY and CDR2 SVGAGI (reference sequence). The CDR3 DNA is TGTGCCAGCAGTGCGACCTACTACGAGCAGTACTTC. Translation: CASSATYYEQYF.

The rearrangement joins TRBV9 to TRBJ2-2; possible D gene TRBD1, 5 bases. CDR1 SGDLS and CDR2 YYNGEE come from the germline V gene. The CDR3 sequence is 14 residues long. The V and J ends lost 3 bases and 4 bases respectively, with 10 bases between them. The CDR3 DNA follows: TGTGCCAGCAGCGCGACAGCTAGCACCGGGGAGCTGTTTTTT. Protein: CASSATASTGELFF.

This clone came up a few times. The rearrangement links TRBV6-6 to TRBJ2-7; no clear D gene. V shed 6 bases and J shed 6 bases, with 15 bases lying between them. The germline gives CDR1 MNHNY, CDR2 SVGAGI (reference sequence). CDR3 length: 13 residues. CDR3 in amino acids: CASSTEEVTEQYF. The CDR3 DNA follows: TGTGCCAGCAGCACAGAGGAAGTTACCGAGCAGTACTTC.

The chain links TRBV28 to TRBJ2-3, with 16 bases fitting TRBD2. CDR1 is MDHEN, CDR2 SYDVKM, per germline. This CDR3 is 15 amino acids long. J was trimmed by 5 bases and V by 11 bases; bases with no gene match: 7. This CDR3 reads CAGGTSGRAGDTQYF. The CDR3 DNA reads TGTGCCGGTGGGACTAGCGGGAGGGCCGGAGATACGCAGTATTTT.

Points on this clone: A much more abundant neighbour one base away suggests this may be a read error. The chain employs TRBV30 and TRBJ2-7; the D call may be TRBD1 or TRBD2 (6 bases each). CDR3 length: 14 amino acids. Germline CDR1 is GTSNPN and CDR2 is SVGIG (reference sequence). V lost 3 bases to trimming and J lost 5 bases, with 17 bases between them. The CDR3 is CAWRVWGARNEQYF. The CDR3 DNA sequence: TGTGCCTGGAGGGTCTGGGGGGCGCGGAACGAGCAGTACTTC. The full variable domain, rest sourced from reference TRBV30 and TRBJ2-7, is SQTIHQWPATLVQPVGSPLSLECTVEGTSNPNLYWYRQAAGRGLQLLFYSVGIGQISSEVPQNLSASRPQDRQFILSSKKLLLSDSGFYLCAWRVWGARNEQYFGPGTRLTVT.

This clone was detected only a few times. The V gene is TRBV12-5, the J gene TRBJ2-1; D gene unclear. Trimming removed 2 bases from V and 8 bases from J, with 4 bases in between. Germline V CDR1 and CDR2: LGHNT, FRNRAP. The CDR3 has 11 residues. The DNA of the CDR3 is TGTGCTAGTGGTTTGCTATATGAGCAGTTCTTC. This gives the protein CASGLLYEQFF.

This clone was counted ten times or more. The chain links TRBV11-2 to TRBJ2-7, with D unresolved. Trimming shortened V by 1 base and J by 1 base, and 8 bases separated the two germline ends. The CDR3 length is 14 residues. Germline assignment: CDR1 SGHAT and CDR2 FQNNGV. The CDR3 coding sequence is TGTGCCAGCAGCTTAGGAGTCGGTTCCTACGAGCAGTACTTC. It specifies CASSLGVGSYEQYF.

This clone was seen repeatedly, ten times or more. The V call is TRBV7-9, the J call TRBJ2-1; a weak D match, TRBD1 (5 bases). V was pared by 10 bases and J by 1 base, with 11 bases between. Germline V lookup: CDR1 SEHNR, CDR2 FQNEAQ (reference sequence). The length of the CDR3 is 13 residues. The CDR3 bases are TGTGCCATTGGGGCTAGATCCTACAATGAGCAGTTCTTC. Amino acid sequence: CAIGARSYNEQFF.